The entry that follows covers one T cell receptor beta chain sequence. The target antigen is unknown. A split of CD4+ cells into CD45RA+ naive and CD45RA-negative memory subsets was performed. The record originates from a study of shared clonotypes between healthy human individuals. Study outcomes and limitations: The study generally estimated greater richness for naive than memory subsets.

Sorted-subset replicate PCRs used around 200 ng of genomic DNA. This amount corresponded to approximately 30,000 T cell genomes. TCRdb keeps only in-frame clones here, not all; method: immunoSEQ multiplex PCR. The table has some 2.1 million clones, roughly 94% seen once; the top ten hold 0.13%. The sample consisted of naive CD4+ T cells sorted from blood. Subset given: CD45RA+ positively selected. The TCR originated in a man aged 18-30 years in good health.

In DNA, the CDR3 is TGTGCCAGCAGTGGGCCAGCGGGAGGGTACGAGCAGTACTTC. This codes for CASSGPAGGYEQYF. V is TRBV6-1 and J is TRBJ2-7; the match to TRBD2 covers 10 bases. There are 14 residues in the CDR3. CDR1 and CDR2 (germline): MNHNS, SASEGT. The ends lost 4 bases at V and 4 bases at J; junction bases unmatched: 4.